The T cell receptor (beta chain) described here comes from a study of T cells in Graves' hyperthyroidism and ophthalmopathy. Ten or more counts support this clonotype. Authors of the study amplified TCR beta CDR3 regions from RNA transcripts. First-round RT-PCR targeting the TCR CDR3 was performed with the HTBI primer set. TCRdb independently ran MiXCR on the multiplex PCR reads; one entry per CDR3 protein. The sample contains fewer than 350,000 distinct CDR3 sequences, about 20% of which appear only once. The source is a woman aged 50 to 60 with Graves' hyperthyroidism. The sample was blood.

The chain's CDR3 is CASSPSGLTDTQYF. CDR3 in DNA: TGTGCCAGCAGTCCCAGCGGGCTCACAGATACGCAGTATTTT. V and J are TRBV28 and TRBJ2-3; the D gene is possibly TRBD2 (6 bases). The CDR3 runs to 14 residues. The ends were cut back, 5 bases at V and 2 bases at J, with 11 bases in the middle. The germline gives CDR1 MDHEN, CDR2 SYDVKM.